This T cell receptor beta chain was recorded in a study of spatial heterogeneity in lung cancer. TCRdb re-derived calls from the 5' RACE reads in MiXCR, one entry per CDR3 protein. The sample lists about 2,800 distinct CDR3 sequences, more than 10% seen once, with approximately 12% in the top ten. Deletions cut 0 bases from V and 0 bases from J, with 14 bases between. CDR1 and CDR2 (germline): DFQATT, SNEGSKA (reference sequence). There are 17 residues in the CDR3. Documented time point: sample taken at primary tumor resection. Whole RNA was taken from tumor, nontumor lung or frozen PBMC; it was then sequenced unsorted. A remark on this clonotype: Its antigen is unidentified.

Study-level results: Tumoral mutation counts were tracked by counts of expanded intratumoral alpha and beta TCRs. Expanded TCRs that were ubiquitous or regional had counts tracking ubiquitous and regional nonsynonymous mutations, respectively.

The rearrangement links TRBV20-1 to TRBJ1-4; possibly TRBD1 for D (6 bases). The sequencing here drew on lung tumor tissue, taken at surgery. This receptor was identified in a male donor with early-stage non-small cell lung cancer. CDR3 nucleotides: TGCAGTGCTAGAGACTCATATACAGGGCCAACTAATGAAAAACTGTTTTTT. As protein: CSARDSYTGPTNEKLFF.